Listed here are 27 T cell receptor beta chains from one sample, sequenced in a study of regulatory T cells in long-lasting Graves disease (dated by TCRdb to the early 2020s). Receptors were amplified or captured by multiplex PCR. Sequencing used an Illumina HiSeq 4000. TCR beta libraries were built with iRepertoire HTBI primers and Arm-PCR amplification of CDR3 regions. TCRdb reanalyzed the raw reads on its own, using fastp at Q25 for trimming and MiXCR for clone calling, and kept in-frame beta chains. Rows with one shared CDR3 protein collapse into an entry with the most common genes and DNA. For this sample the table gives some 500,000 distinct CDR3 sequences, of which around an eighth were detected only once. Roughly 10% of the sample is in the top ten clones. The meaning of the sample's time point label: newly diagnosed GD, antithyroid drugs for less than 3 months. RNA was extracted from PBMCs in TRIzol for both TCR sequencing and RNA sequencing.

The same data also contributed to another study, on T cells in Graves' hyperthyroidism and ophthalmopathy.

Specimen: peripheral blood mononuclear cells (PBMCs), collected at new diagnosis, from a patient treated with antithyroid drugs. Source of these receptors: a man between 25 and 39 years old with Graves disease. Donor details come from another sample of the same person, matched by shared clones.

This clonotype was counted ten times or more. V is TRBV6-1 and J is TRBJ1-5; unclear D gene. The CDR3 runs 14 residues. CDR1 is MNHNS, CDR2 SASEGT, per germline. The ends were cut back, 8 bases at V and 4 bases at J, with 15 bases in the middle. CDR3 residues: CASQKREENQPQHF. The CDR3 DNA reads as TGTGCCAGCCAAAAGAGGGAGGAAAATCAGCCCCAGCATTTT.

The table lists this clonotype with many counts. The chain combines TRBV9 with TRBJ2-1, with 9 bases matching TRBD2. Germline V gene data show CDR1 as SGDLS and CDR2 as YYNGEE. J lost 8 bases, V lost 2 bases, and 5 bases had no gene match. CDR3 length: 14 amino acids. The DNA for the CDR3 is TGTGCCAGCAGCGTGCTAGCGGGATTTGATGAGCAGTTCTTC. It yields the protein CASSVLAGFDEQFF.

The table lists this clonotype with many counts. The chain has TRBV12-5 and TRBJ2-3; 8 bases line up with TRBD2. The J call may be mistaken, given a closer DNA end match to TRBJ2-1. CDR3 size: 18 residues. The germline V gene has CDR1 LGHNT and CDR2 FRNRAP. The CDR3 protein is CASGLGSVTGTRSNEQFF. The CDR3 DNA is TGTGCTAGTGGTTTGGGATCCGTAACCGGGACTAGATCGAATGAGCAGTTCTTC.

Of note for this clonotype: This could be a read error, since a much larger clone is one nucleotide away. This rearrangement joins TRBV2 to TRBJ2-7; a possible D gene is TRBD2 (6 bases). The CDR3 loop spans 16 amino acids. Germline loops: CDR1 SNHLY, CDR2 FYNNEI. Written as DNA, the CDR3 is TGTGCCAGCTATAATGGGGGTACGGGAGACCCCTACGAGCAGCACTTC. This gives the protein CASYNGGTGDPYEQHF. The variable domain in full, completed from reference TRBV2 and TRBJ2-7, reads EPEVTQTPSHQVTQMGQEVILRCVPISNHLYFYWYRQILGQKVEFLVSFYNNEISEKSEIFDDQFSVERPDGSNFTLKIRSTKLEDSAMYFCASYNGGTGDPYEQHFGPGTRLTVT.

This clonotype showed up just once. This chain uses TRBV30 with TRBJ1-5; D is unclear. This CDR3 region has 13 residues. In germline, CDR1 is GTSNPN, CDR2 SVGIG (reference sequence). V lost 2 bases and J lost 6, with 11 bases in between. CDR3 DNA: TGTGCCTGGAGTACCCGCGGGGTTCAGCCCCAGCATTTT. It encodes CAWSTRGVQPQHF.

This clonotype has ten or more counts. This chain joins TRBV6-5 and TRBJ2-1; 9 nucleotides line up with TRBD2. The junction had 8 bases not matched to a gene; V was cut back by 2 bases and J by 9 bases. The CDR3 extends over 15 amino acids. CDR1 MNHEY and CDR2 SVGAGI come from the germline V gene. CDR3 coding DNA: TGTGCCAGCAGTTACGTGGGACTAGCCGGGCCTGAGCAGTTCTTC. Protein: CASSYVGLAGPEQFF.

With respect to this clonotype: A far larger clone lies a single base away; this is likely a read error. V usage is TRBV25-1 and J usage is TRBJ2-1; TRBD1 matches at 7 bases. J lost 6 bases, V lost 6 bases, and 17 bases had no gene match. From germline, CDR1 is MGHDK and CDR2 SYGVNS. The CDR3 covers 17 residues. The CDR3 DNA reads TGTGCCAGCAGCCAAAATTGGAGGACAGGAATTAGCAATGAGCAGTTCTTC. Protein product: CASSQNWRTGISNEQFF. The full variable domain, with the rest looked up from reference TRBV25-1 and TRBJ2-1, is EADIYQTPRYLVIGTGKKITLECSQTMGHDKMYWYQQDPGMELHLIHYSYGVNSTEKGDLSSESTVSRIRTEHFPLTLESARPSHTSQYLCASSQNWRTGISNEQFFGPGTRLTVL.

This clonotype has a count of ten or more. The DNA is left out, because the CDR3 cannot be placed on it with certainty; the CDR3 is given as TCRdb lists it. The chain's CDR3 is CASSLVGTGAPYF. The rearrangement joins TRBV7-2 to TRBJ2-7; the table calls TRBD1, which could not be checked here. The germline V gene has CDR1 SGHTA and CDR2 FQGNSA. The CDR3 spans 13 amino acids, including both terminal residues.

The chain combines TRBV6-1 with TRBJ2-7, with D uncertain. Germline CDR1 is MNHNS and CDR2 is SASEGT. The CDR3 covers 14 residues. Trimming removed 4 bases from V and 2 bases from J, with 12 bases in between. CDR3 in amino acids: CASSGQYGTYEQYF. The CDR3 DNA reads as TGTGCCAGCAGTGGGCAGTACGGCACCTACGAGCAGTACTTC.

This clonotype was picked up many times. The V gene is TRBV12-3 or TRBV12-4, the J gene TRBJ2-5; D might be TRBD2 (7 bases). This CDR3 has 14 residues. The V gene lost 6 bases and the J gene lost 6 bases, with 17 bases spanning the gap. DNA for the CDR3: TGTGCCAGCAGGCCCCGGGGGGCTGAAAAGACCCAGTACTTC. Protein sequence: CASRPRGAEKTQYF.

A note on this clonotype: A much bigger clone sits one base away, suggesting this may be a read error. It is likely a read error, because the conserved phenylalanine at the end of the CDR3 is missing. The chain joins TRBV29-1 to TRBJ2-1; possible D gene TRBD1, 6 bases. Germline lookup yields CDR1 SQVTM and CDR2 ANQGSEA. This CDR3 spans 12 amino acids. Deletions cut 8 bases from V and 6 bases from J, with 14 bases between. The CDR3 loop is CSLTEGGNEQFS. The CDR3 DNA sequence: TGCAGCCTGACTGAAGGGGGCAATGAGCAGTTCTCC.

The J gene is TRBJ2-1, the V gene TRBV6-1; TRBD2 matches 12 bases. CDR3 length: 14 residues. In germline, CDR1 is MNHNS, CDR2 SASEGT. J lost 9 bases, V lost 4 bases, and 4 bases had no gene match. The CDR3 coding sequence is TGTGCCAGCAGTGTTCCACTAGCGGGGGGTGAGCAGTTCTTC. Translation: CASSVPLAGGEQFF.

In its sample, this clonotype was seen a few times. CDR3 protein: CAIKPAGYNEQFF. The DNA of the CDR3 is TGTGCCATCAAACCAGCAGGCTACAATGAGCAGTTCTTC. J is TRBJ2-1 and V is TRBV10-3; D unresolved. The CDR3 length is 13 residues. With 7 bases removed from V and 3 bases from J, the gap between germline ends came to 10 bases. Germline CDR1 reads ENHRY; CDR2 reads SYGVKD.

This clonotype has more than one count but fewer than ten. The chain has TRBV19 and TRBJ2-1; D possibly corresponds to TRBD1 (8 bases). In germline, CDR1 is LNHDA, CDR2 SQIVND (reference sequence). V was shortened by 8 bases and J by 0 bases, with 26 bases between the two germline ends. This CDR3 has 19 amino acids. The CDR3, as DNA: TGTGCCAGTCACCACAGGGGGAGGGGGCCCTCGAGCTCCTACAATGAGCAGTTCTTC. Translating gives CASHHRGRGPSSSYNEQFF.

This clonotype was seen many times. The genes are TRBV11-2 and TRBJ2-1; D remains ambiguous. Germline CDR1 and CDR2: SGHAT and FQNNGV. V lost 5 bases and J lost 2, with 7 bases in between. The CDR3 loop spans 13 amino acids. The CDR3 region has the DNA TGTGCCAGCAGCGCCTCAACCTACAATGAGCAGTTCTTC. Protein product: CASSASTYNEQFF.

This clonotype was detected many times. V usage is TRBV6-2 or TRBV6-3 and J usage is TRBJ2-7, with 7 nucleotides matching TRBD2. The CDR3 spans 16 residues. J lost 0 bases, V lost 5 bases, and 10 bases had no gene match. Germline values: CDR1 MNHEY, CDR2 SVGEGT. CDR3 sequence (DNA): TGTGCCAGCAGTAACCCTAGCGGTCTCACCTCCTACGAGCAGTACTTC. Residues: CASSNPSGLTSYEQYF.

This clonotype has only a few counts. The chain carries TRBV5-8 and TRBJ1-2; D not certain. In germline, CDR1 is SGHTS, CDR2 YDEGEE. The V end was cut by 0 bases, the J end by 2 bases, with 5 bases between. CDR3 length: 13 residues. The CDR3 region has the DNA TGTGCCAGCAGCTTGGCAATGAACTATGGCTACACCTTC. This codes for CASSLAMNYGYTF.

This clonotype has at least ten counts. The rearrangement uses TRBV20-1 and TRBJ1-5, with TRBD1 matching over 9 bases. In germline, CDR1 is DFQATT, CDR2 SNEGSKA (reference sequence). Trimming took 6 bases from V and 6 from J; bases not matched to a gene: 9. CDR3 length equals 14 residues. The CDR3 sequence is CSAPATGGSQPQHF. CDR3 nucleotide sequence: TGCAGTGCCCCGGCCACAGGGGGCAGTCAGCCCCAGCATTTT.

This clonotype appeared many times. Here the CDR3 DNA reads TGTGCCAGCAGTGAAATCGGGCTAGCGGGAGAATGGAGCACCGGGGAGCTGTTTTTT. Translating it yields CASSEIGLAGEWSTGELFF. This sequence joins TRBV6-1 and TRBJ2-2, with 10 positions matching TRBD2. The germline CDR1 and CDR2 sequences are MNHNS and SASEGT. Trimming took 2 bases from V and 4 from J; bases not matched to a gene: 13. The CDR3 is 19 amino acids.

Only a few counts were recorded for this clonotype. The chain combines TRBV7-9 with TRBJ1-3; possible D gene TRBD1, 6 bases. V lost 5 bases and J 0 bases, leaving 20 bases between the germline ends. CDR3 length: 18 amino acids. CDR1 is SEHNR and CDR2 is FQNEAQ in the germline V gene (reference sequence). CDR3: CASSPDRTSTFSGNTIYF. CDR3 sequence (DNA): TGTGCCAGCAGCCCCGACAGGACGTCTACCTTCTCTGGAAACACCATATATTTT.

The CDR3 protein is CASSRVQGNEQFF. Here the CDR3 DNA reads TGTGCCAGCAGCAGGGTACAGGGGAATGAGCAGTTCTTC. This chain uses TRBV3-1 with TRBJ2-1; TRBD1 matches 7 bases. With 5 bases clipped from V and 7 bases from J, the junction kept 5 bases outside the gene matches. Germline V gene lookup returns CDR1 LGHDT and CDR2 YNNKEL (reference sequence). The CDR3 loop spans 13 amino acids.

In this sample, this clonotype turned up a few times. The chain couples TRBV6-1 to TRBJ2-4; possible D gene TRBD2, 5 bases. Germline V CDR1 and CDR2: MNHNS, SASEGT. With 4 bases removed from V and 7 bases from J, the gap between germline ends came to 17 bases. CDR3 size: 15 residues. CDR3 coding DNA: TGTGCCAGCAGTGCGGGCGGGCTCGGACCGAACATTCAGTACTTC. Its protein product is CASSAGGLGPNIQYF.

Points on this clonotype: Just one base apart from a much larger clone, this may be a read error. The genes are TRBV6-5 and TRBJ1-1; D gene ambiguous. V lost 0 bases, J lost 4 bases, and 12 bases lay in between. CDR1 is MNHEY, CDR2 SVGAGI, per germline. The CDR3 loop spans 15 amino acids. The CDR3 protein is CASSYSRRQSTEAFF. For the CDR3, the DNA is TGTGCCAGCAGTTACTCCCGACGGCAGAGCACTGAAGCTTTCTTT.

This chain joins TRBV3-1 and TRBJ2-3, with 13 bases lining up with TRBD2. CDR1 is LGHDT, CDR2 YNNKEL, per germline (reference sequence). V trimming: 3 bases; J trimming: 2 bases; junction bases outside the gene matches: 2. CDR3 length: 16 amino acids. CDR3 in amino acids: CASSQGLAGLTDTQYF. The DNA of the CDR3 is TGTGCCAGCAGCCAGGGACTAGCGGGACTCACAGATACGCAGTATTTT.

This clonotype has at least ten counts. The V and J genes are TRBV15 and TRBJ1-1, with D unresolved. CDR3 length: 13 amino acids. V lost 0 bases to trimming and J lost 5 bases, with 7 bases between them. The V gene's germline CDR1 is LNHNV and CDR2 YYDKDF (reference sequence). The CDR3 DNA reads TGTGCCACCAGCAGAGATGCACGGACTGAAGCTTTCTTT. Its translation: CATSRDARTEAFF.

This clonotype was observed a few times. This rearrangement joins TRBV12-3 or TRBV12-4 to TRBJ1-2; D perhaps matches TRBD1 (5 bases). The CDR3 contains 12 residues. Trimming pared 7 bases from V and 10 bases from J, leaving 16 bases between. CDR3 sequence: CASTPGLADYTF. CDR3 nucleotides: TGTGCCAGCACCCCGGGACTGGCTGACTACACCTTC.

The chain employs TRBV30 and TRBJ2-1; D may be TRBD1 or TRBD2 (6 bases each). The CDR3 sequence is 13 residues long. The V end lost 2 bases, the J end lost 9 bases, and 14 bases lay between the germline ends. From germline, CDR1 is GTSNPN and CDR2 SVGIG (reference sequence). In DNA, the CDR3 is TGTGCCTGGAGTTCTTCCGGGGGCGGTGAGCAGTTCTTC. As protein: CAWSSSGGGEQFF.